This TCR beta chain was observed in a study of T cells after yellow fever vaccination. MiXCR was run by TCRdb on the 5' RACE reads, yielding one entry per CDR3 protein. The sample carries about 400,000 distinct CDR3 sequences, 6.2% recorded once. The CDR3 is made up of 18 amino acids. Germline loops: CDR1 MNHEY, CDR2 SVGEGT. V lost 2 bases, J lost 6 bases, and 12 bases stayed unmatched. Sequenced material: PBMCs, taken 5 days after the yellow fever booster vaccination. This sequence was found in a man in his thirties or forties who received the YFV17D yellow fever vaccine. The chain employs TRBV6-2 or TRBV6-3 and TRBJ2-2; 10 bases align to TRBD2. CDR3 protein: CASSYLAGELARAGELFF. The CDR3 DNA is TGTGCCAGCAGTTACCTAGCGGGAGAATTGGCGCGGGCCGGGGAGCTGTTTTTT.